This T cell receptor (beta chain) was sequenced for a study of blood T cells in healthy people across ages. Study observations and caveats: TCR beta diversity, measured per million T cells, fell in a roughly linear way with age.

Worth noting for this clonotype: Its target is not known.

The germline V gene encodes CDR1 LGHNA and CDR2 YSLEER. The ends lost 1 base at V and 2 bases at J; junction bases unmatched: 5. CDR3 length: 15 residues. A second PCR of about 7 to 12 cycles used a sample-barcoded 5' primer and a J-beta primer mix. Each CDR3 protein gets one entry after TCRdb re-called the 5' RACE reads with MiXCR. The table includes over 1,500,000 distinct CDR3 sequences, just under 50% detected once. Sequenced sample: blood. The origin of this receptor is a middle-aged woman in good health. The J gene is TRBJ2-7, the V gene TRBV4-3, with TRBD1 identical over 7 bases. This chain's CDR3 is CASSQVTGTAYEQYF. The CDR3 DNA sequence: TGCGCCAGCAGCCAAGTCACCGGGACAGCCTACGAGCAGTACTTC.